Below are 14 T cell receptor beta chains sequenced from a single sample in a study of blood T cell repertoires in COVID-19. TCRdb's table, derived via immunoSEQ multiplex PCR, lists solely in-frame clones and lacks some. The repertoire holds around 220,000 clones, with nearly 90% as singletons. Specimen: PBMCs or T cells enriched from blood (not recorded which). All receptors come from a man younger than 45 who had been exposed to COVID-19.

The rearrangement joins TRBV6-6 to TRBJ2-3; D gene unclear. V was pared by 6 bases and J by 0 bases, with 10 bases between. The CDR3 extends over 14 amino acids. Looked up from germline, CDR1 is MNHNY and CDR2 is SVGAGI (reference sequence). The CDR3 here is CASRLTDSTDTQYF. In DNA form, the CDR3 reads TGTGCCAGCAGATTAACAGATAGCACAGATACGCAGTATTTT.

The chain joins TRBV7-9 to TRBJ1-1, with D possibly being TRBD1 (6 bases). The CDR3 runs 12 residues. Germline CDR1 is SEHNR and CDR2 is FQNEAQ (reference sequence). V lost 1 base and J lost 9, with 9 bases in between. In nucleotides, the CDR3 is TGTGCCAGCAGCTTAGAGGACAGAAAAGCTTTCTTT. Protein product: CASSLEDRKAFF.

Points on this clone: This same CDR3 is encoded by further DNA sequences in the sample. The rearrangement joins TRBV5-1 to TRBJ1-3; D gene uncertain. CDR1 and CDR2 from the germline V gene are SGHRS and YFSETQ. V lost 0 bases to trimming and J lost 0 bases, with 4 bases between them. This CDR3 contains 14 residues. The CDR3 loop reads CASSLAGSGNTIYF. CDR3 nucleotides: TGCGCCAGCAGCTTGGCGGGCTCTGGAAACACCATATATTTT.

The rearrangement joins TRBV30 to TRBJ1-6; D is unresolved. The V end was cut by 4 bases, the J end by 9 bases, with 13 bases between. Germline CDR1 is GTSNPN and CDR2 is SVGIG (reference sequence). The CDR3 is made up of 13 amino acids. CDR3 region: CAWTSGYASPLHF. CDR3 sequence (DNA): TGTGCCTGGACCTCCGGGTACGCTTCACCCCTCCACTTT.

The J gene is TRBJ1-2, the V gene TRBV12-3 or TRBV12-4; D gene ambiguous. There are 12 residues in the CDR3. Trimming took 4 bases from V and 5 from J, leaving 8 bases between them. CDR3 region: CASSSRGYGYTF. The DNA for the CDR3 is TGTGCCAGCAGTTCCCGAGGATATGGCTACACCTTC.

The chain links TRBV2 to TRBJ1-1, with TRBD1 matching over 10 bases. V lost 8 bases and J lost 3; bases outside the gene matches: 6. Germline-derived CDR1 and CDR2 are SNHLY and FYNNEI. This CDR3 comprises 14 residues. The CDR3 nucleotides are TGTGCCAGCGGGACAGGGGAGGTGGACACTGAAGCTTTCTTT. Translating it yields CASGTGEVDTEAFF.

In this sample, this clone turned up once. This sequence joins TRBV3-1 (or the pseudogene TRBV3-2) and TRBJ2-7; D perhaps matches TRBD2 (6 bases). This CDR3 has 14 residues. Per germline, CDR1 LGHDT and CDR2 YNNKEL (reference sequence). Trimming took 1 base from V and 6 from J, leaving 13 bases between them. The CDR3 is CASSQAVTAGEQYF. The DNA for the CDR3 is TGTGCCAGCAGCCAAGCAGTTACAGCGGGCGAGCAGTACTTC.

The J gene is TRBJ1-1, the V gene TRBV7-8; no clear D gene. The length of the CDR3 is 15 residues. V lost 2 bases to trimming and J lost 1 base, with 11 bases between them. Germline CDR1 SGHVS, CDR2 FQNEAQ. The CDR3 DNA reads TGTGCCAGCAGCTTACGGAGGAGGGCGAACACTGAAGCTTTCTTT. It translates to CASSLRRRANTEAFF.

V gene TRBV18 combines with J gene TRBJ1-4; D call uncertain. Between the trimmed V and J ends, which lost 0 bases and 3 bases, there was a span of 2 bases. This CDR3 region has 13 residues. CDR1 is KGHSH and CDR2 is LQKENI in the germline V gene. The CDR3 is CASSPPSNEKLFF. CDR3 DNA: TGTGCCAGCTCACCACCCTCTAATGAAAAACTGTTTTTT.

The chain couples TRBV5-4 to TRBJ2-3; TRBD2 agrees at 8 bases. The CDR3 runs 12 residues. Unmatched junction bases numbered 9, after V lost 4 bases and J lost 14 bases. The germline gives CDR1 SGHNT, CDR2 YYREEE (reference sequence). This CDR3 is CASSPDGRGGYF. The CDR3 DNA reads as TGTGCCAGCAGCCCCGACGGGAGGGGGGGGTATTTT.

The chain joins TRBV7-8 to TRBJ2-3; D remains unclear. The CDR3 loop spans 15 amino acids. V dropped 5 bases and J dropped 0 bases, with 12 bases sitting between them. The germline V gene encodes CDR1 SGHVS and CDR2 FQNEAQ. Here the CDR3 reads CASSALVPSTDTQYF. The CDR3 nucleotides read TGTGCCAGCAGCGCGCTCGTCCCTAGCACAGATACGCAGTATTTT.

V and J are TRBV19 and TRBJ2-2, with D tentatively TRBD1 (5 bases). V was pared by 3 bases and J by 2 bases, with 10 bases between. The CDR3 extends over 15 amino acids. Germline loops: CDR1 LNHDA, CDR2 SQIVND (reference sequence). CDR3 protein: CASSIAQGNTGELFF. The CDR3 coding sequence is TGTGCCAGTAGTATTGCCCAGGGAAACACCGGGGAGCTGTTTTTT.

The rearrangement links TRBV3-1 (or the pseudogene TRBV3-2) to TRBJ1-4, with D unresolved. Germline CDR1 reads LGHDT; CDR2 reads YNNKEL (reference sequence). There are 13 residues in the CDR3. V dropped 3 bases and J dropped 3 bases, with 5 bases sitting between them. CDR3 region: CASSQYSNEKLFF. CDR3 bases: TGTGCCAGCAGCCAGTATTCTAATGAAAAACTGTTTTTT.

The CDR3 loop is CASSHFPWQILAKNIQYF. The CDR3 bases are TGTGCCAGCAGCCATTTCCCTTGGCAGATTCTAGCCAAAAACATTCAGTACTTC. V gene TRBV3-1 (or the pseudogene TRBV3-2) combines with J gene TRBJ2-4; D unclear. This CDR3 region has 18 residues. Between the trimmed V and J ends, which lost 3 bases and 0 bases, there was a span of 18 bases. Per the germline V gene, CDR1 is LGHDT and CDR2 is YNNKEL (reference sequence).